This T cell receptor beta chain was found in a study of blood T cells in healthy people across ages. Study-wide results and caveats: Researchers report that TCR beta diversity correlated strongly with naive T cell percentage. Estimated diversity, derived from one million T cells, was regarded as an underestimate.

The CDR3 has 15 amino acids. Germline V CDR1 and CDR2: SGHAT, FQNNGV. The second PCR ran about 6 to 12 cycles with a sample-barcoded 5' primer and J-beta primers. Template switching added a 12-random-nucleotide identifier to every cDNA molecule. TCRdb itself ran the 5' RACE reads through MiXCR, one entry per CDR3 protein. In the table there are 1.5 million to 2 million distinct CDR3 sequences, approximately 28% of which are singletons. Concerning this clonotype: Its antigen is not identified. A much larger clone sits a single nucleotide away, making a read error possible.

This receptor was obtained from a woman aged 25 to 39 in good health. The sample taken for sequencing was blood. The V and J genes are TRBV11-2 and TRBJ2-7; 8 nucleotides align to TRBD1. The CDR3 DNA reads TGTGCCGGCAGCAGAACCGGGACAGGCATCCACGAGCAGTACTTC. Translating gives CAGSRTGTGIHEQYF. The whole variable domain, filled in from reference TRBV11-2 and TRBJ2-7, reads EAGVAQSPRYKIIEKRQSVAFWCNPISGHATLYWYQQILGQGPKLLIQFQNNGVVDDSQLPKDRFSAERLKGVDSTLKIQPAKLEDSAVYLCAGSRTGTGIHEQYFGPGTRLTVT.